The entry that follows covers one T cell receptor beta chain sequence. Its cognate antigen has yet to be identified. This CDR3 fails to terminate in the conserved phenylalanine or tryptophan, so it likely reflects a read error. It is unclear where the CDR3 begins or ends on the DNA, so no DNA is shown, and the CDR3 is as TCRdb lists it. The axillary draining lymph nodes of breast cancer patients were the source of the lymph node samples. This specimen comes from a study of breast tumors, draining lymph nodes, adjacent tissues (dated by TCRdb to about 2016). About the full investigation: TCR beta repertoires were compared across tumor, adjacent nontumor tissue and axillary lymph nodes obtained from breast cancer patients. The study aimed to assess the relationships and possible T-cell exchange between tumor, surrounding tissue and draining lymph node repertoires in human breast cancer. Study-level results and caveats: The data were judged consistent with most tumor T cells deriving from the lymph node and then expanding within tumor tissue. The similarity between tumor and nontumor tissue repertoires was significantly greater in luminal-like breast cancer than in basal-like breast cancer. Rather than being directly demonstrated, the conclusion that tumor T cells originate in lymph nodes was presented as consistent with a hypothesis. Tumor T-cell repertoires showed less diversity than lymph node repertoires and more diversity than nontumor tissue repertoires, and tumor T-cell repertoires showed preferential V and J gene usage.

Instrument on record: Illumina HiSeq 2000. TCR beta chain libraries were generated by multiplex PCR amplification. The amplified TCR beta chain products were analyzed by high-throughput sequencing. Starting from the raw public reads, TCRdb applied fastp trimming at Q25, assembled clones with MiXCR and retained in-frame beta chains. Every distinct CDR3 protein forms one entry, paired with its most common genes and DNA. For this sample there are fewer than 250,000 distinct CDR3 sequences; approximately 30% appear just once. About 1.4% of the sample is taken by the ten largest. The CDR1 and CDR2 encoded by the germline V gene are SGHTA and FQGNSA. The CDR3 spans 15 residues, counting both ends.

The rearrangement joined TRBV7-2 to TRBJ2-2; the table's D call, TRBD1, has no DNA check behind it. What was sequenced was axillary lymph node tissue. The TCR sequence derives from a female donor with breast cancer. Some clones in this sample may be carry-over from other donors' samples. CDR3 sequence: CASSTTGSNTGELRI.